This TCR beta chain emerged from a study of T cells in Graves' hyperthyroidism and ophthalmopathy. About the study: Pretreatment peripheral blood was obtained at initial diagnosis. Study-level findings and limits: Ophthalmopathy was model-predicted a median around 6.1 months pre-onset.

This clonotype was seen only a few times. What it binds is unknown. J gave up 4 bases and V 6 bases, and 11 bases lay outside the gene matches. The CDR3 contains 15 residues. Germline CDR1 is SGHRS and CDR2 is YFSETQ. The definition of stable Graves' hyperthyroidism was no ophthalmopathy progression within 18 months. The source material, RNA transcripts, was used to amplify TCR beta CDR3 regions. TCR CDR3 underwent first-round RT-PCR with the HTBI primer set. TCRdb independently ran MiXCR on the multiplex PCR reads; one entry per CDR3 protein. The profile shows 700,000 to 850,000 distinct CDR3 sequences, under 45% of them singletons.

The chain employs TRBV5-1 and TRBJ2-7, with 9 bases lining up with TRBD1. The TCR sequence derives from a woman between 35 and 50 years old with Graves' hyperthyroidism. Sequenced sample: blood. The CDR3 bases are TGCGCCAGCAACCCGGAAGGGACAGGGCGATACGAGCAGTACTTC. As protein: CASNPEGTGRYEQYF.